Each of the 30 T cell receptor beta chains below was sequenced from the same sample in a study of T cells in Graves' hyperthyroidism and ophthalmopathy. Researchers took RNA transcripts and amplified the TCR beta CDR3 regions from them. The HTBI primer set served for first-round RT-PCR of the TCR CDR3. MiXCR was run by TCRdb on the multiplex PCR reads, yielding one entry per CDR3 protein. The sample yields 730,000 or so distinct CDR3 sequences, approximately 19% seen once. The sequencing input was blood. The receptors stem from a woman aged 50 to 60 with Graves' hyperthyroidism that later progressed to Graves' ophthalmopathy.

V usage is TRBV18 and J usage is TRBJ1-2; D is unclear. Germline assignment: CDR1 KGHSH and CDR2 LQKENI. The V end lost 0 bases, the J end lost 8 bases, and 16 bases lay between the germline ends. The CDR3 covers 15 residues. CDR3 region: CASSPPKLEGLGYTF. In DNA, the CDR3 is TGTGCCAGCTCACCACCGAAGTTGGAAGGGTTAGGCTACACCTTC.

This chain joins TRBV19 and TRBJ2-5; unclear D gene. Germline V gene sequence: CDR1 LNHDA, CDR2 SQIVND (reference sequence). The CDR3 contains 15 residues. Trimming pared 3 bases from V and 5 bases from J, leaving 16 bases between. The CDR3 loop reads CASSMDPRMAETQYF. The CDR3 nucleotides are TGTGCCAGTAGTATGGATCCCCGTATGGCCGAGACCCAGTACTTC.

This clonotype was observed many times. This chain links TRBV30 with TRBJ1-5; the D gene is possibly TRBD1 (6 bases). In germline, CDR1 is GTSNPN, CDR2 SVGIG (reference sequence). This CDR3 spans 14 amino acids. V was cut by 3 bases and J by 4 bases, with 13 bases left in between. In DNA form, the CDR3 reads TGTGCCTGGAGCATACAGGGTCGGAATCAGCCCCAGCATTTT. It yields the protein CAWSIQGRNQPQHF.

V gene TRBV10-2 combines with J gene TRBJ1-5; 10 nucleotides agree with TRBD1. The V gene's germline CDR1 is WSHSY and CDR2 SAAADI. The V gene end was trimmed by 1 base and the J gene end by 6 bases; junction bases not matched to a gene: 12. The CDR3 is made up of 18 amino acids. The CDR3 sequence is CASSEWRPGQGYGQPQHF. DNA for the CDR3: TGCGCCAGCAGTGAGTGGCGACCGGGACAGGGGTATGGTCAGCCCCAGCATTTT.

This clonotype was counted many times. The chain combines TRBV5-5 with TRBJ1-2; D not certain. Trimming stripped 0 bases from V and 4 bases from J, with 10 bases between. The CDR3 is 14 amino acids. Germline V lookup: CDR1 SGHKS, CDR2 YYEKEE (reference sequence). The CDR3 coding sequence is TGTGCCAGCAGCTTGGCTGGGCGGAGCTATGGCTACACCTTC. This encodes CASSLAGRSYGYTF.

Only a few counts were recorded for this clonotype. V is TRBV24-1 and J is TRBJ1-6, with D possibly TRBD1 on 5 matching bases. Germline V CDR1 and CDR2: KGHDR, SFDVKD. The V end lost 7 bases, the J end lost 5 bases, and 17 bases lay between the germline ends. This CDR3 spans 16 amino acids. The DNA for the CDR3 is TGTGCCACCAGAATCAACAGCCAGGGAAATAATTCACCCCTCCACTTT. Translation gives CATRINSQGNNSPLHF.

This clonotype appeared many times. The chain joins TRBV30 to TRBJ1-2, with no clear D. Germline loops: CDR1 GTSNPN, CDR2 SVGIG (reference sequence). The CDR3 is 14 residues long. The V end lost 6 bases, the J end lost 4 bases, and 18 bases lay between the germline ends. The CDR3 nucleotides read TGTGCCTGCCAGGTGGACGACGGAGGCTATGGCTACACCTTC. Residues: CACQVDDGGYGYTF.

As to this clonotype: The junction shows a germline mismatch at one end, possibly a read error. The chain recombines TRBV7-9 with TRBJ1-5, with TRBD1 matching 7 bases. This CDR3 comprises 15 residues. CDR1 and CDR2 from the germline V gene are SEHNR and FQNEAQ (reference sequence). DNA for the CDR3: TGTGCCAGCAGCCTAGGGGACAGTAGCAATCAGCCCCGGCATTTT. Residues: CASSLGDSSNQPRHF.

The chain has TRBV6-5 and TRBJ1-5, with D uncertain. The V end was cut by 0 bases, the J end by 7 bases, with 4 bases between. From germline, CDR1 is MNHEY and CDR2 SVGAGI. There are 12 residues in the CDR3. The CDR3, as DNA: TGTGCCAGCAGTTACTCTGAGCAGCCCCAGCATTTT. Translation: CASSYSEQPQHF.

The chain combines TRBV29-1 with TRBJ1-2; the match to TRBD1 covers 7 bases. CDR1 and CDR2 from the germline V gene are SQVTM and ANQGSEA. The CDR3 runs 12 residues. J was trimmed by 5 bases and V by 4 bases; bases with no gene match: 4. DNA for the CDR3: TGCAGCGTTGTTGAGACAGGGTATGGCTACACCTTC. This encodes CSVVETGYGYTF.

The CDR3 DNA reads as TGCGCCAGCAGCTCGTCAGGGATAGGGATTAGCGGGGGGAACGAGCAGTTCTTC. Translated, it gives CASSSSGIGISGGNEQFF. This chain uses TRBV5-1 with TRBJ2-1, with 10 bases aligning to TRBD2. The germline CDR1 and CDR2 sequences are SGHRS and YFSETQ. J gave up 10 bases and V 3 bases, and 19 bases lay outside the gene matches. The CDR3 is made up of 18 amino acids.

The CDR3 bases are TGTGCCAGCAGTTCCCCTACCAGGACAGACAATGAGCAGTTCTTC. As protein: CASSSPTRTDNEQFF. This sequence joins TRBV27 and TRBJ2-1; TRBD1 might be the D (6 bases). This CDR3 has 15 residues. CDR1 and CDR2 (germline): MNHEY, SMNVEV (reference sequence). V gave up 4 bases and J gave up 5 bases, with 15 bases separating them.

In this sample, this clonotype turned up a few times. The chain has TRBV29-1 and TRBJ2-1, with D uncertain. V lost 4 bases, J lost 8 bases, and 9 bases lay in between. Germline CDR1 is SQVTM and CDR2 is ANQGSEA. The CDR3 runs to 11 residues. CDR3 residues: CSVVVPHEQFF. CDR3 bases: TGCAGCGTTGTGGTTCCCCATGAGCAGTTCTTC.

CDR3: CASSLYVRLVTGELFF. In nucleotides, the CDR3 is TGTGCCAGCAGTTTATACGTCAGACTAGTCACCGGGGAGCTGTTTTTT. The chain recombines TRBV27 with TRBJ2-2; TRBD2 might be the D (6 bases). Trimming took off 1 base at V and 4 bases at J, with 13 bases between the two ends. This CDR3 is 16 amino acids long. CDR1 and CDR2 (germline): MNHEY, SMNVEV (reference sequence).

The chain has TRBV4-1 and TRBJ1-6, with no clear D. V lost 0 bases, J lost 4 bases, and 22 bases lay in between. This CDR3 spans 20 amino acids. Germline V gives CDR1 MGHRA, CDR2 YSYEKL. The CDR3 coding sequence is TGCGCCAGCAGCCAAGATCGACGGATATTCCCCATGATATATAATTCACCCCTCCACTTT. It encodes CASSQDRRIFPMIYNSPLHF.

This sequence joins TRBV5-5 and TRBJ1-1; TRBD1 matches at 8 bases. Germline CDR1 is SGHKS and CDR2 is YYEKEE (reference sequence). The ends lost 6 bases at V and 0 bases at J; junction bases unmatched: 7. The length of the CDR3 is 15 residues. CDR3 bases: TGTGCCAGCAACCCCCCGACAGGGGTGAACACTGAAGCTTTCTTT. As protein: CASNPPTGVNTEAFF.

The sample holds a few counts of this clonotype. The chain uses TRBV20-1 and TRBJ2-2, with 11 bases that match TRBD2. CDR3 length: 17 amino acids. Germline V gives CDR1 DFQATT, CDR2 SNEGSKA (reference sequence). V was pared by 1 base and J by 6 bases, with 10 bases of the junction left unmatched. The CDR3 region has the DNA TGCAGTGCTAGAGGCTTAGCGGGGGGGGAAAAGGCCGGGGAGCTGTTTTTT. Its protein is CSARGLAGGEKAGELFF.

In this sample, this clonotype turned up a few times. The chain recombines TRBV5-1 with TRBJ2-7, with D tentatively TRBD1 (5 bases). Trimming pared 3 bases from V and 0 bases from J, leaving 10 bases between. The CDR3 extends over 14 amino acids. The germline V gene has CDR1 SGHRS and CDR2 YFSETQ. In DNA form, the CDR3 reads TGCGCCAGCAGCTATGACAGAAGCTCCTACGAGCAGTACTTC. Translating gives CASSYDRSSYEQYF.

The chain is built from TRBV14 and TRBJ1-1; D unclear. The CDR3 has 11 residues. Trimming removed 6 bases at V and 6 bases at J, with 8 bases between. Germline V gene lookup returns CDR1 SGHDN and CDR2 FVKESK. The CDR3 DNA reads TGTGCCAGCAGTCTTGTCTCTGAAGCTTTCTTT. Amino acid sequence: CASSLVSEAFF.

A few counts support this clonotype. V and J are TRBV16 and TRBJ1-1; a weak D match, TRBD1 (6 bases). The CDR3 runs 14 residues. The germline V gene encodes CDR1 KGHSY and CDR2 FQNENV. V lost 0 bases and J lost 4, with 9 bases in between. The CDR3 spells CASSQSTRGTEAFF. The CDR3 coding sequence is TGTGCCAGCAGCCAATCGACCAGGGGCACTGAAGCTTTCTTT.

This clonotype came up many times. The V and J genes are TRBV12-3 or TRBV12-4 and TRBJ2-5, with D perhaps TRBD2 (6 bases). The CDR3 length is 15 residues. The ends were cut back, 5 bases at V and 1 base at J, with 14 bases in the middle. The chain's CDR3 is CASSPGLPPQETQYF. DNA of the CDR3: TGTGCCAGCAGTCCGGGACTGCCCCCCCAAGAGACCCAGTACTTC.

This clonotype was picked up a small number of times. The genes are TRBV4-2 and TRBJ2-3; D gene ambiguous. CDR3 length equals 16 residues. The germline CDR1 and CDR2 sequences are LGHNA and YNFKEQ. The V gene lost 0 bases and the J gene lost 2 bases, with 12 bases spanning the gap. The CDR3 coding sequence is TGTGCCAGCAGCCAAGAGGCAGAAGGTATCACAGATACGCAGTATTTT. Amino acid sequence: CASSQEAEGITDTQYF.

This chain uses TRBV12-3 or TRBV12-4 with TRBJ2-6, with TRBD1 matching over 7 bases. The junction had 4 bases not matched to a gene; V was cut back by 6 bases and J by 2 bases. The CDR3 is 15 residues long. The CDR3 bases are TGTGCCAGCAGAACAGGGGTCCCTGGGGCCAACGTCCTGACTTTC. Protein sequence: CASRTGVPGANVLTF.

This clonotype was recorded many times. The V gene is TRBV2, the J gene TRBJ2-1; D unresolved. Trimming removed 11 bases at V and 8 bases at J, with 22 bases between. The CDR3 loop spans 14 amino acids. Germline lookup yields CDR1 SNHLY and CDR2 FYNNEI. The CDR3 DNA is TGTGCCGAGGAGAGGCAGGCCCGAGGCGATGAGCAGTTCTTC. The encoded protein is CAEERQARGDEQFF. Full variable domain (remainder filled in from reference TRBV2 and TRBJ2-1): EPEVTQTPSHQVTQMGQEVILRCVPISNHLYFYWYRQILGQKVEFLVSFYNNEISEKSEIFDDQFSVERPDGSNFTLKIRSTKLEDSAMYFCAEERQARGDEQFFGPGTRLTVL.

The chain links TRBV6-1 to TRBJ1-1, with D tentatively TRBD1 (5 bases). This CDR3 region has 14 residues. The germline V gene has CDR1 MNHNS and CDR2 SASEGT. Deletions cut 2 bases from V and 5 bases from J, with 12 bases between. The CDR3 region has the DNA TGTGCCAGCAGTGAAAGCCAAGAGGGGACTGAAGCTTTCTTT. This translates into CASSESQEGTEAFF.

Ten or more counts support this clonotype. This chain connects TRBV27 to TRBJ1-1; D not certain. Deletions cut 6 bases from V and 5 bases from J, with 16 bases between. Germline V gene data show CDR1 as MNHEY and CDR2 as SMNVEV (reference sequence). The CDR3 is 14 residues long. The CDR3, as DNA: TGTGCCAGCAGCCTGCAACGAGGGAGGACTGAAGCTTTCTTT. It specifies CASSLQRGRTEAFF.

The rearrangement uses TRBV4-2 and TRBJ2-7; no definite D call. This CDR3 has 16 amino acids. Trimming stripped 1 base from V and 2 bases from J, with 15 bases between. In germline, CDR1 is LGHNA, CDR2 YNFKEQ. The CDR3 bases are TGTGCCAGCAGCCAAGTCGATGGAGCCGGACCCTACGAGCAGTACTTC. It specifies CASSQVDGAGPYEQYF.

This clonotype was seen at least ten times. The chain employs TRBV3-1 and TRBJ1-2; 8 bases are shared with TRBD1. Germline V gene sequence: CDR1 LGHDT, CDR2 YNNKEL (reference sequence). The J segment lost 8 bases and the V segment lost 3 bases, leaving 5 bases of the junction unmatched. The CDR3 contains 13 residues. DNA of the CDR3: TGTGCCAGCAGCCATCAGGGGGCAGGGGGCTACACCTTC. It is translated as CASSHQGAGGYTF.

This clonotype showed up just a few times. The chain is built from TRBV2 and TRBJ1-4; D is unclear. Germline V gives CDR1 SNHLY, CDR2 FYNNEI. Trimming cost V 3 bases and J 2 bases, with 10 bases left between them. This CDR3 contains 15 residues. The CDR3 reads CASSDRAMTNEKLFF. The CDR3 nucleotides are TGTGCCAGCAGTGATCGAGCGATGACTAATGAAAAACTGTTTTTT. The variable domain in full, with the rest retrieved from reference TRBV2 and TRBJ1-4, is EPEVTQTPSHQVTQMGQEVILRCVPISNHLYFYWYRQILGQKVEFLVSFYNNEISEKSEIFDDQFSVERPDGSNFTLKIRSTKLEDSAMYFCASSDRAMTNEKLFFGSGTQLSVL.

This sequence joins TRBV6-6 and TRBJ1-3, with D tentatively TRBD1 (5 bases). Germline V CDR1 and CDR2: MNHNY, SVGAGI (reference sequence). Trimming removed 1 base from V and 3 bases from J, with 19 bases in between. This CDR3 comprises 18 residues. CDR3 protein: CASSYYRTAGRGGNTIYF. In DNA form, the CDR3 reads TGTGCCAGCAGTTACTATCGGACTGCGGGGAGGGGTGGAAACACCATATATTTT.